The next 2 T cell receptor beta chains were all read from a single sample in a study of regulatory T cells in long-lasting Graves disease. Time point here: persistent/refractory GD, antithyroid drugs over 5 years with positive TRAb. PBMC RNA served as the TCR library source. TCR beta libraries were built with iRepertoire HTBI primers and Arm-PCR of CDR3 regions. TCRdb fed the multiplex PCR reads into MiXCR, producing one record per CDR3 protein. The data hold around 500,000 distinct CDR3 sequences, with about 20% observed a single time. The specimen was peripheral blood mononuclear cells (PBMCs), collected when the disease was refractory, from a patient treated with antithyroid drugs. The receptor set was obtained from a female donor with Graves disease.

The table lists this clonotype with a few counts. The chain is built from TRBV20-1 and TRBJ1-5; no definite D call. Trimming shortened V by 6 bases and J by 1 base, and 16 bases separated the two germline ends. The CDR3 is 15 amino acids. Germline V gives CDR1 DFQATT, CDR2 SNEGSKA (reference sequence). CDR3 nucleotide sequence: TGCAGTGCCAGACCGGGCCAAGGGAGCAATCAGCCCCAGCATTTT. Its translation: CSARPGQGSNQPQHF.

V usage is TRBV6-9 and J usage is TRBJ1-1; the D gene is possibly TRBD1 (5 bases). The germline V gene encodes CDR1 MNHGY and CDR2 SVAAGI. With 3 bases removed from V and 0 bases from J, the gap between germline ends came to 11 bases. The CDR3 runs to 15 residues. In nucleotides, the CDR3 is TGTGCCAGCAGTTACGACTGGGGCATGAACACTGAAGCTTTCTTT. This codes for CASSYDWGMNTEAFF.